These T cell receptor beta chains were read from a single sample in a study of blood T cells in healthy people across ages. MiXCR was run by TCRdb on the 5' RACE reads, yielding one entry per CDR3 protein. The sample carries 850,000 to 1,100,000 distinct CDR3 sequences, more than 30% recorded once. Specimen: blood. The receptors shown here come from a man in his late teens or twenties in good health. Both conserved end residues are part of each CDR3. A D gene is named only where the DNA matches it firmly. Only some rows state a clone size, as once, few, many or a class for expanded clones.

v_call	j_call	d_call	clone_size	cdr3_length	cdr3_aa	cdr3_nt
TRBV14	TRBJ1-1	-	few	13	CASSQAIRPEAFF	TGTGCCAGCAGCCAAGCAATACGTCCTGAAGCTTTCTTT
TRBV20-1	TRBJ1-1	-	few	15	CSASGADRMNTEAFF	TGCAGTGCTAGTGGGGCAGACCGCATGAACACTGAAGCTTTCTTT
TRBV29-1	TRBJ2-1	TRBD1	few	15	CSVLTGQGAYNEQFF	TGCAGCGTTCTAACTGGACAGGGTGCCTACAATGAGCAGTTCTTC
TRBV20-1	TRBJ2-1	TRBD1	-	15	CSARDQGARLDEQFF	TGCAGTGCTAGAGATCAGGGGGCGCGTTTGGATGAGCAGTTCTTC
TRBV4-1	TRBJ2-1	-	many	14	CASSPRGSANEQFF	TGCGCCAGCAGCCCCCGGGGGTCGGCCAATGAGCAGTTCTTC
TRBV12-5	TRBJ2-1	-	few	13	CASGPRGGNEQFF	TGTGCTAGTGGTCCCCGTGGAGGCAATGAGCAGTTCTTC
TRBV29-1	TRBJ2-5	-	many	12	CSSGLIGETQYF	TGCAGCTCCGGACTCATCGGGGAGACCCAGTACTTC
TRBV6-2/TRBV6-3	TRBJ2-7	TRBD1	-	15	CASSYSRTGGSEQYF	TGTGCCAGCAGTTACTCTAGGACAGGGGGCTCCGAGCAGTACTTC
TRBV9	TRBJ2-1	-	few	16	CASSAGSAAAYNEQFF	TGTGCCAGCAGCGCGGGTTCAGCGGCTGCTTACAATGAGCAGTTCTTC
TRBV7-2	TRBJ1-1	TRBD1	few	13	CASSFGTADEAFF	TGTGCCAGCAGCTTCGGGACAGCCGATGAGGCTTTCTTT
TRBV5-1	TRBJ2-1	-	-	15	CASSLEGAFLGEQFF	TGCGCCAGCAGCTTGGAAGGGGCCTTTCTCGGTGAGCAGTTCTTC
TRBV7-2	TRBJ1-3	TRBD1	-	17	CASSLYSGTGAGNTIYF	TGTGCCAGCAGCTTATACTCCGGGACAGGGGCCGGAAACACCATATATTTT
TRBV12-3/TRBV12-4	TRBJ2-6	-	-	18	CASNRQGTLSSGANVLTF	TGTGCCAGCAATAGACAAGGAACCCTTAGCTCTGGGGCCAACGTCCTGACTTTC
TRBV9	TRBJ1-5	-	-	15	CASSVEGMDYQPQHF	TGTGCCAGCAGCGTAGAGGGGATGGATTATCAGCCCCAGCATTTT
TRBV12-3/TRBV12-4	TRBJ1-5	-	-	14	CASSSSERNQPQHF	TGTGCCAGCAGTTCGTCAGAGCGCAATCAGCCCCAGCATTTT
TRBV29-1	TRBJ2-3	-	few	13	CSVRTVLTDTQYF	TGCAGCGTCCGGACAGTTCTCACAGATACGCAGTATTTT
TRBV20-1	TRBJ2-5	TRBD1	few	17	CSASKGTRGRGGETQYF	TGCAGTGCTAGTAAGGGGACCAGGGGGCGCGGTGGAGAGACCCAGTACTTC
TRBV20-1	TRBJ1-2	-	few	12	CSAIRENYGYTF	TGCAGTGCTATCCGGGAAAACTATGGCTACACCTTC
TRBV10-3	TRBJ1-2	-	many	13	CAISEYRIYGYTF	TGTGCCATCAGTGAATACAGGATCTATGGCTACACCTTC
TRBV12-3/TRBV12-4	TRBJ1-2	TRBD1	-	14	CASSQRQGRNGYTF	TGTGCCAGCAGCCAGAGACAGGGGAGGAATGGCTACACCTTC
TRBV12-3/TRBV12-4	TRBJ1-2	-	-	13	CASSFHPGYGYTF	TGTGCCAGCAGTTTCCATCCTGGCTATGGCTACACCTTC
TRBV20-1	TRBJ2-3	TRBD2	-	15	CSASYATSPTDTQYF	TGCAGTGCGAGCTATGCGACTAGCCCCACAGATACGCAGTATTTT
TRBV2	TRBJ1-1	-	once	11	CASDLRDEAFF	TGTGCCAGCGATCTCAGAGATGAAGCTTTCTTT
TRBV20-1	TRBJ2-3	TRBD2	-	14	CSAITSGVADTQYF	TGCAGTGCCATCACTAGCGGGGTGGCAGATACGCAGTATTTT
TRBV12-3/TRBV12-4	TRBJ2-3	-	-	15	CASRPGVASTDTQYF	TGTGCCAGCAGGCCGGGGGTAGCGTCTACAGATACGCAGTATTTT
TRBV7-2	TRBJ2-1	-	-	16	CASSLASRGGDNEQFF	TGTGCCAGCAGCTTAGCATCCAGGGGGGGGGACAATGAGCAGTTCTTC
TRBV20-1	TRBJ1-5	-	-	13	CSASQGGRQPQHF	TGCAGTGCTTCGCAGGGTGGAAGACAGCCCCAGCATTTT
TRBV7-2	TRBJ1-3	TRBD1	-	17	CASSLVSRGQGGNAIYF	TGTGCCAGCAGCTTAGTTTCGAGGGGGCAGGGCGGGAACGCCATATATTTT
TRBV6-1	TRBJ2-1	TRBD1	-	15	CASSNDRGLSNEQFF	TGTGCCAGCAGCAATGACAGGGGGCTTTCGAATGAGCAGTTCTTC
TRBV4-3	TRBJ1-6	-	-	18	CASSQVRQKSSYNSPLHF	TGCGCCAGCAGCCAAGTTAGACAGAAAAGCTCCTATAATTCACCCCTCCACTTT
TRBV4-2	TRBJ1-5	TRBD1	-	16	CASSQDRGTENQPQHF	TGTGCCAGCAGCCAAGATCGGGGGACAGAGAATCAGCCCCAGCATTTT
TRBV20-1	TRBJ1-1	TRBD1	-	16	CSAKFRDRGFNSEAFF	TGCAGTGCTAAATTCCGGGACAGGGGATTTAACTCTGAAGCTTTCTTT
TRBV7-9	TRBJ1-1	-	-	16	CASSLALGGTNTEAFF	TGTGCCAGCAGCTTAGCGCTCGGGGGCACCAACACTGAAGCTTTCTTT
TRBV25-1	TRBJ1-2	TRBD1	-	17	CASSGGQGESANYGYTF	TGTGCCAGCAGTGGGGGGCAGGGGGAATCTGCTAACTATGGCTACACCTTC
TRBV4-3	TRBJ1-6	TRBD1	-	18	CASSQYGRATGGLRPLHF	TGCGCCAGCAGCCAATATGGGCGGGCCACAGGGGGTCTTCGACCCCTCCACTTT
TRBV4-1	TRBJ2-2	TRBD2	-	17	CASSQRSGGANTGELFF	TGCGCCAGCAGCCAACGCAGCGGGGGCGCGAACACCGGGGAGCTGTTTTTT
TRBV12-3/TRBV12-4	TRBJ1-5	-	-	16	CASSLSGTYSNQPQHF	TGTGCCAGCAGTTTATCCGGTACTTATAGCAATCAGCCCCAGCATTTT
TRBV28	TRBJ1-4	-	few	16	CASSLALQRTNEKLFF	TGTGCCAGCAGCCTAGCCTTACAACGAACTAATGAAAAACTGTTTTTT
TRBV7-9	TRBJ2-7	-	-	16	CASSFSTGTLIYEQYF	TGTGCCAGCAGCTTTTCTACCGGGACACTGATCTACGAGCAGTACTTC
TRBV12-3/TRBV12-4	TRBJ2-3	-	-	14	CASSFPPESGTQYF	TGTGCCAGCAGTTTCCCCCCGGAGTCAGGCACGCAGTATTTT
TRBV7-2	TRBJ2-7	TRBD2	few	16	CASSPTGTSGGHEQYF	TGTGCCAGCAGCCCGACCGGGACTAGCGGGGGCCACGAGCAGTACTTC
TRBV4-3	TRBJ1-3	-	-	15	CASSQADSSGTTIYF	TGCGCCAGCAGCCAGGCGGACAGCTCTGGAACCACCATATATTTT
TRBV25-1	TRBJ1-4	-	-	16	CASSESRGGYFEKLFF	TGTGCCAGCAGTGAATCGCGGGGCGGATATTTTGAAAAACTGTTTTTT
TRBV5-4	TRBJ1-2	-	-	12	CASSPTYDGYTF	TGTGCCAGCAGCCCGACCTACGATGGCTACACCTTC
TRBV5-1	TRBJ1-2	-	-	14	CASSPAGVSFGYTF	TGCGCCAGCAGCCCGGCGGGGGTATCATTTGGCTACACCTTC
TRBV2	TRBJ2-5	-	-	13	CASSVEQGWEQYF	TGTGCCAGCAGTGTTGAGCAGGGATGGGAGCAGTACTTC
TRBV6-4	TRBJ1-5	-	-	17	CASSDSGQAYSNQPQHF	TGTGCCAGCAGTGACTCGGGGCAGGCTTATAGCAATCAGCCCCAGCATTTT
TRBV9	TRBJ2-3	-	-	15	CASSVGPQGTDTQYF	TGTGCCAGCAGCGTAGGACCCCAGGGCACAGATACGCAGTATTTT
TRBV3-1	TRBJ2-1	-	-	14	CASSPTISYNEQFF	TGTGCCAGCAGCCCGACAATCTCCTACAATGAGCAGTTCTTC
TRBV12-3/TRBV12-4	TRBJ1-1	-	-	14	CASRPRGTNTEAFF	TGTGCCAGCAGGCCGCGTGGGACGAACACTGAAGCTTTCTTT